Listed below are T cell receptor beta chains from one sample, sequenced in a study of Ad26.COV2.S vaccination and SARS-CoV-2 variants. Assay: immunoSEQ multiplex PCR; the TCRdb copy retains only in-frame clones and omits some. The data contain some 640,000 clones, 80% to 90% of them seen just once; the ten biggest clones take up about 1.5%. Specimen: peripheral blood, collected in a trial of Ad26.COV2.S vaccine versus placebo. The receptors shown here come from a person aged 18-65 years who received the Ad26.COV2.S COVID-19 vaccine or a placebo. Both conserved end residues are part of each CDR3. The D gene is left open where the match is weak.

TRBJ1-4 | TRBV14 | NA | CASSQEMEKLFF
TRBJ1-1 | TRBV30 | NA | CACDRGGIETEAFF
TRBJ1-6 | TRBV30 | NA | CAWSRTAGSPLHF
TRBJ1-2 | TRBV5-5 | TRBD1 | CASSSGQGAGYGYTF
TRBJ2-7 | TRBV5-6 | NA | CASSLNHATYEQYF
TRBJ2-5 | TRBV6-1 | NA | CASTGSHQETQYF
TRBJ2-7 | TRBV30 | NA | CAWSKVSYEQYF
TRBJ1-6 | TRBV10-3 | TRBD1 | CAISELGQRSDSPLHF
TRBJ2-7 | TRBV18 | TRBD1 | CASSPGQGVSYEQYF
TRBJ1-1 | TRBV7-2 | NA | CASRPAVEAFF
TRBJ1-2 | TRBV5-6 | NA | CASSPGGRATIYGYTF
TRBJ2-1 | TRBV10-2 | TRBD2 | CASSGTTSIEQFF
TRBJ2-2 | TRBV29-1 | NA | CSGGLENTGELFF
TRBJ1-4 | TRBV19 | TRBD1 | CASKARGLGEKLFF
TRBJ2-3 | TRBV5-4 | NA | CASSADVMGDTQYF
TRBJ1-3 | TRBV7-8 | NA | CASSLGAVSGNTIYF
TRBJ2-7 | TRBV11-2 | TRBD2 | CASSLLLAGATSYEQYF
TRBJ1-1 | TRBV13 | NA | CASSFLDSSDTEAFF
TRBJ2-7 | TRBV4-3 | TRBD2 | CASSQVSTSGDYEQYF
TRBJ1-1 | TRBV6-1 | NA | CASSDPFVRNTEAFF
TRBJ1-6 | TRBV7-9 | TRBD1 | CASSLWTGYNSPLHF
TRBJ1-5 | TRBV10-3 | TRBD1 | CAIGDREANQPQHF
TRBJ2-5 | TRBV7-9 | TRBD2 | CASSLFPGTSLQETQYF
TRBJ2-4 | TRBV2 | NA | CASTAGQKNIQYF
TRBJ2-3 | TRBV27 | NA | CASSWRIGTDTQYF
TRBJ2-7 | TRBV27 | NA | CASSLRLNYEQYF
TRBJ2-3 | TRBV25-1 | TRBD2 | CASSALAGVTTDTQYF
TRBJ2-1 | TRBV29-1 | TRBD2 | CSVGQRGGNEQFF
TRBJ1-1 | TRBV7-3 | TRBD1 | CASSRGTGDTEAFF
TRBJ2-1 | TRBV6-2/TRBV6-3 | NA | CASSPSGEQFF
TRBJ2-5 | TRBV6-1 | TRBD1 | CASSEGTGGETQYF
TRBJ1-5 | TRBV30 | TRBD1 | CACQGQPNQPQHF
TRBJ2-5 | TRBV27 | NA | CASTSRGGGWETQYF
TRBJ1-6 | TRBV19 | NA | CASSILGQSNSPLHF
TRBJ2-7 | TRBV29-1 | TRBD2 | CSVVLYGTSGFYEQYF
TRBJ2-6 | TRBV15 | TRBD1 | CATSRKGQGASSGANVLTF
TRBJ1-3 | TRBV7-2 | TRBD1 | CASSPAGGRGNTIYF
TRBJ2-1 | TRBV2 | TRBD1 | CASWTGSVHEQFF
TRBJ1-1 | TRBV2 | NA | CASSSASGSLAFF
TRBJ1-5 | TRBV5-6 | TRBD1 | CASSRRTGASNQPQHF
TRBJ1-5 | TRBV6-5 | NA | CASIWRDGDQPQHF
TRBJ2-6 | TRBV9 | NA | CASSPYSGANVLTF
TRBJ2-2 | TRBV5-5 | TRBD2 | CASSLLLAGGGTGELFF
TRBJ1-2 | TRBV7-9 | NA | CASSLVSGPGYTF
TRBJ1-4 | TRBV4-3 | NA | CASSQGVGVENEKLFF
TRBJ2-7 | TRBV18 | TRBD1 | CASSPGTGEYEQYF
TRBJ1-4 | TRBV6-5 | NA | CASAWAPNEKLFF
TRBJ2-1 | TRBV9 | NA | CASSLTIEGHGEQFF